A single sample is the source of the 2 T cell receptor beta chains below, sequenced in a study of blood T cell repertoires in COVID-19. The method was immunoSEQ multiplex PCR; TCRdb's version includes in-frame clones alone and lacks a portion of them. The sample lists 76,000 or so clones, around 90% occurring once. The sequencing input was peripheral blood. These receptors came from a human donor in a cohort sampled during active COVID-19.

The V call is TRBV6-5, the J call TRBJ1-1, with TRBD1 matching over 9 bases. The CDR3 covers 15 residues. V dropped 0 bases and J dropped 4; count of bases not matched to a gene: 3. Germline V gene lookup returns CDR1 MNHEY and CDR2 SVGAGI. CDR3 protein: CASSYSRQGGTEAFF. The CDR3 nucleotides read TGTGCCAGCAGTTACTCGCGACAGGGGGGCACTGAAGCTTTCTTT.

The J gene is TRBJ1-5, the V gene TRBV7-9; D ambiguous. Germline V gene lookup returns CDR1 SEHNR and CDR2 FQNEAQ (reference sequence). V was shortened by 2 bases and J by 4 bases, with 6 bases between the two germline ends. The CDR3 covers 13 residues. Written as DNA, the CDR3 is TGTGCCAGCAGCTTAAGTCTAAATCAGCCCCAGCATTTT. It translates to CASSLSLNQPQHF.